These 12 T cell receptor beta chains originate from one sample sequenced in a study of tumor and adjacent non-tumor tissue in lung cancer. Three rounds of nested PCR, following a modified ARM-PCR protocol, produced the TCRbeta library. TCRdb recomputed calls from the multiplex PCR reads with MiXCR, one row per CDR3 protein. The data show over 110,000 distinct CDR3 sequences, around 65% seen once. No cell sorting was done before RNA was extracted from the tissue. The sample taken for sequencing was lung tumor tissue. These receptors came from a man in his sixties with small cell lung cancer.

Relative to its sample, this clonotype is medium-sized. V gene TRBV28 combines with J gene TRBJ1-5, with a weak D call TRBD1 (5 bases). This CDR3 is built from 14 residues. Germline loops: CDR1 MDHEN, CDR2 SYDVKM. V lost 3 bases, J lost 1 base, and 7 bases lay in between. CDR3: CASSLGLSNQPQHF. The CDR3 nucleotides are TGTGCCAGCAGTTTGGGGCTGAGCAATCAGCCCCAGCATTTT. Complete variable domain (other parts from reference TRBV28 and TRBJ1-5): DVKVTQSSRYLVKRTGEKVFLECVQDMDHENMFWYRQDPGLGLRLIYFSYDVKMKEKGDIPEGYSVSREKKERFSLILESASTNQTSMYLCASSLGLSNQPQHFGDGTRLSIL.

The chain couples TRBV11-1 to TRBJ1-1; TRBD1 might be the D (5 bases). V lost 5 bases and J lost 6, with 13 bases in between. Germline loops: CDR1 SGHAT, CDR2 FQDESV (reference sequence). The CDR3 is 13 residues long. CDR3 coding DNA: TGTGCCAGCAGCGTTACTGGAGGGGCTGAAGCTTTCTTT. It yields the protein CASSVTGGAEAFF.

A word on this clonotype: An end of the junction differs from the germline gene, which may be a read error. The chain combines TRBV20-1 with TRBJ2-1; the match to TRBD2 covers 7 bases. This CDR3 has 20 residues. The germline gives CDR1 DFQATT, CDR2 SNEGSKA (reference sequence). This CDR3 reads CSARGRRDYRLSLSYDEQFF. Written as DNA, the CDR3 is TGCAGTGCTAGAGGTAGACGGGACTACCGGTTATCTCTCTCCTACGATGAGCAGTTCTTC.

This clonotype has a handful of counts. V gene TRBV12-5 combines with J gene TRBJ2-3; D unclear. CDR1 is LGHNT and CDR2 is FRNRAP in the germline V gene. V lost 5 bases, J lost 3 bases, and 9 bases lay in between. This CDR3 comprises 13 residues. The chain's CDR3 is CASGPDHTDTQYF. CDR3 coding DNA: TGTGCTAGTGGTCCCGACCATACAGATACGCAGTATTTT.

This clonotype appeared once. This sequence may be a read error, since a much larger clone differs from it by one base. This chain connects TRBV12-3 or TRBV12-4 to TRBJ2-7; 7 bases line up with TRBD1. This CDR3 is built from 14 residues. The CDR3 loop reads CAGSLATGVSEQYF. CDR3 DNA sequence: TGTGCCGGCAGTTTAGCTACAGGGGTATCCGAGCAGTACTTC.

This clonotype was seen only a few times. DNA of the CDR3: TGTGCCAGCAGCCGAACCCTGGACACTCAGTACTTC. It encodes CASSRTLDTQYF. The rearrangement uses TRBV11-2 and TRBJ2-4; D is perhaps TRBD1 (5 bases). CDR1 SGHAT and CDR2 FQNNGV come from the germline V gene. V was shortened by 5 bases and J by 12 bases, with 14 bases between the two germline ends. The CDR3 length is 12 residues.

This clonotype was detected ten times or more. The CDR3 loop is CASSYEGARTGELFF. The CDR3 DNA reads TGTGCCAGCAGTTACGAGGGGGCGCGCACCGGGGAGCTGTTTTTT. This chain joins TRBV6-5 and TRBJ2-2; 7 nucleotides line up with TRBD1. V lost 2 bases to trimming and J lost 4 bases; unmatched junction nucleotides: 4. CDR3 length equals 15 residues. Germline V gives CDR1 MNHEY, CDR2 SVGAGI.

The table lists this clonotype with a count of one. An end of the junction does not agree with germline; a read error may underlie this. This sequence joins TRBV6-1 and TRBJ2-2, with 7 bases lining up with TRBD1. CDR1 and CDR2 from the germline V gene are MNHNS and SASEGT. CDR3 length: 14 residues. The CDR3 DNA reads TGTGCCAGCAGGGACAGGTGGGACACCGTGGAGCTGTTTTTT. Translating it yields CASRDRWDTVELFF.

Comment on this clonotype: One end of the junction varies from germline; a read error may be responsible. The chain couples TRBV6-5 to TRBJ2-4; D possibly corresponds to TRBD1 (6 bases). Germline V gene sequence: CDR1 MNHEY, CDR2 SVGAGI. CDR3 length: 13 amino acids. DNA of the CDR3: TGTGCCAGCAGTTACTCTCCAGGGGTTATTCATTACTTT. Its translation is CASSYSPGVIHYF.

Comment on this clonotype: At one end, the junction sequence differs from germline, possibly due to a read error. DNA of the CDR3: TGCGCCAACAGTCCCTACAGGAGTCAAGACTCTGGGGCCAACGTCCTGACTTTC. This gives the protein CANSPYRSQDSGANVLTF. This chain uses TRBV10-2 with TRBJ2-6; possible D gene TRBD1, 5 bases. Per the germline V gene, CDR1 is WSHSY and CDR2 is SAAADI. The CDR3 spans 18 residues.

As for this clonotype: Without the conserved terminal phenylalanine or tryptophan, this CDR3 likely stems from a read error. No DNA is shown, since the ends of the CDR3 on it are uncertain; the CDR3 is the one TCRdb lists. The CDR3 sequence is CASSLDTGQETQYS. The chain combines TRBV11-2 with TRBJ2-5; the table's D call, TRBD1, has no DNA check behind it. The CDR3 spans 14 amino acids, including both terminal residues. Germline lookup yields CDR1 SGHAT and CDR2 FQNNGV.

Points on this clonotype: A read error may account for a junction end that differs from germline. The chain joins TRBV20-1 to TRBJ1-6; maybe TRBD1 (6 bases). From germline, CDR1 is DFQATT and CDR2 SNEGSKA (reference sequence). The CDR3 is 13 amino acids. This CDR3 is CRARGDNNSPLHF. The CDR3 DNA reads TGCAGAGCTAGAGGGGACAATAATTCACCCCTCCACTTT.